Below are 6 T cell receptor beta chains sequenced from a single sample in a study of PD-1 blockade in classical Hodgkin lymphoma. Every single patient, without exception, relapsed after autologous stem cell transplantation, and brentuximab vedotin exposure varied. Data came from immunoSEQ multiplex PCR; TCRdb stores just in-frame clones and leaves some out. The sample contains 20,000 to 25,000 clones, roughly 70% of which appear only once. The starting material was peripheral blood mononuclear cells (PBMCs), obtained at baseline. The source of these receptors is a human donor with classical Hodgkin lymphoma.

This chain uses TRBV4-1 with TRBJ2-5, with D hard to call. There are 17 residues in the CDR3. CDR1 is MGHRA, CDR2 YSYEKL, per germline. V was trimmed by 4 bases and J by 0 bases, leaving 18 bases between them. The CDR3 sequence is CASSRSKPTEYQETQYF. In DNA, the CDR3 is TGCGCCAGCAGCCGCAGCAAACCCACGGAGTACCAAGAGACCCAGTACTTC.

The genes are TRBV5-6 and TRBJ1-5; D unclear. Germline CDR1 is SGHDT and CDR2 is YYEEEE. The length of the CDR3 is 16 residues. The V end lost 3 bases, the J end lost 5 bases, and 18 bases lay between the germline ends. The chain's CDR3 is CASSSRVERMDQPQHF. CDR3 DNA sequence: TGTGCCAGCAGCTCCCGAGTTGAGAGGATGGATCAGCCCCAGCATTTT.

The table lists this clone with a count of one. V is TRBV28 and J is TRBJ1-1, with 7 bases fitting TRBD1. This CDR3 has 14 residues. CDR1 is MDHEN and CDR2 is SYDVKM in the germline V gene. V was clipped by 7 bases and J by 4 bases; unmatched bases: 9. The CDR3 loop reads CASILSQGGTEAFF. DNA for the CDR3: TGTGCCAGCATTCTATCGCAGGGGGGCACTGAAGCTTTCTTT. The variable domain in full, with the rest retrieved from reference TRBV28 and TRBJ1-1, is DVKVTQSSRYLVKRTGEKVFLECVQDMDHENMFWYRQDPGLGLRLIYFSYDVKMKEKGDIPEGYSVSREKKERFSLILESASTNQTSMYLCASILSQGGTEAFFGQGTRLTVV.

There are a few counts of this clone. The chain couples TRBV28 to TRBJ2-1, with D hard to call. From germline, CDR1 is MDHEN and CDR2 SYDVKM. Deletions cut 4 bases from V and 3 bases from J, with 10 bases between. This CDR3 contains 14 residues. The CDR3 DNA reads TGTGCCAGCAGTTCCGAAAACCTCTACAATGAGCAGTTCTTC. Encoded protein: CASSSENLYNEQFF.

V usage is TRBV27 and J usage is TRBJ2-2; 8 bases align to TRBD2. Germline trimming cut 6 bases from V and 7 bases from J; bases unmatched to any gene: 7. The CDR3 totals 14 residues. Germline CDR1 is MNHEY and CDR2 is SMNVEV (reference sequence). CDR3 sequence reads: CASRPAGRVGELFF. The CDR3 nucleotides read TGTGCCAGCAGACCCGCCGGGAGGGTCGGGGAGCTGTTTTTT.

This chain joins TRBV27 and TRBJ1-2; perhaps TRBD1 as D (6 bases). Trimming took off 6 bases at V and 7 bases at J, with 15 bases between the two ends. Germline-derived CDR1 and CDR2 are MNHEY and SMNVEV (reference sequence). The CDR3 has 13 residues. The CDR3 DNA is TGTGCCAGCAGCCAGTCAGGGGCCGGTGGCTACACCTTC. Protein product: CASSQSGAGGYTF.